Listed below are T cell receptor beta chains from one sample, sequenced in a study of Tregs in tolerant kidney transplant recipients. Clones were sequenced by immunoSEQ multiplex PCR, and TCRdb holds only the in-frame ones, with some missing. The sample gives 550 to 650 clones, around 94% of which show up once; 4% to 5.5% is in the top ten. Antigens of these TCRs are unknown. Sequencing used Tregs from blood cultured with allogeneic cells, obtained before the transplant. These receptors were taken from a human patient who received a combined kidney and bone marrow transplant. CDR3s include the opening cysteine and the closing phenylalanine or tryptophan. D genes are given only for firm matches. Clone size is shown for a subset of rows, as once, few, many or a class of expanded clone.

TRBJ2-7,TRBV4-3,.,TRBD2,CASSQDIKGRASGSGEQYF,TGCGCCAGCAGCCAAGATATAAAGGGCCGGGCTAGCGGGAGCGGGGAGCAGTACTTC
TRBJ2-5,TRBV7-3,.,.,CASSLNQGLQETQYF,TGTGCCAGCAGCTTAAACCAGGGACTCCAAGAGACCCAGTACTTC
TRBJ2-5,TRBV5-6,.,.,CASSLVNQETQYF,TGTGCCAGCAGCTTGGTCAACCAAGAGACCCAGTACTTC
TRBJ1-1,TRBV5-1,.,TRBD1,CASSSLTTGSEAFF,TGCGCCAGCAGCTCACTTACGACAGGGAGTGAAGCTTTCTTT
TRBJ2-7,TRBV29-1,.,.,CSAYLDRPNEQYF,TGCAGCGCCTACCTCGACAGGCCGAACGAGCAGTACTTC
TRBJ2-1,TRBV20-1,.,.,CSAKPRDEQFF,TGCAGTGCCAAACCTAGAGATGAGCAGTTCTTC
TRBJ2-2,TRBV7-9,.,.,CASPEAGANTGELFF,TGTGCCAGCCCCGAGGCTGGGGCGAACACCGGGGAGCTGTTTTTT
TRBJ2-3,TRBV7-9,.,TRBD2,CASSRTSGSDTQYF,TGTGCCAGCAGCCGTACTAGCGGGAGTGATACGCAGTATTTT
TRBJ1-1,TRBV19,.,TRBD1,CASSALPGQGRTEAFF,TGTGCCAGTAGTGCGTTACCGGGACAGGGGAGGACTGAAGCTTTCTTT
TRBJ2-1,TRBV7-2,once,.,CASSTSYNEQFF,TGTGCCAGCAGCACAAGCTACAATGAGCAGTTCTTC
TRBJ1-1,TRBV2,.,.,CASAGREGTEAFF,TGTGCCTCCGCCGGACGGGAGGGCACTGAAGCTTTCTTT
TRBJ2-7,TRBV2,.,TRBD2,CASSEGLAGGQQYF,TGTGCCAGCAGTGAGGGACTAGCGGGAGGGCAGCAGTACTTC
TRBJ2-2,TRBV6-1,.,TRBD1,CASSALGTDNTGELFF,TGTGCCAGCAGTGCGTTGGGGACAGACAACACCGGGGAGCTGTTTTTT
TRBJ2-7,TRBV5-1,.,TRBD2,CASSPSSSGVYEQYF,TGCGCCAGCAGCCCTTCCTCTAGCGGGGTCTACGAGCAGTACTTC
TRBJ2-5,TRBV7-8,.,.,CASSLGPYKGETQYF,TGTGCCAGCAGCCTGGGACCCTACAAGGGAGAGACCCAGTACTTC
TRBJ2-1,TRBV10-3,.,TRBD2,CAIKGSAGTSGRRRYNEQFF,TGTGCCATCAAAGGGAGTGCCGGGACTAGCGGGAGGAGGCGTTACAATGAGCAGTTCTTC
TRBJ1-2,TRBV5-4,.,.,CASALDVPGKIYGYTF,TGTGCCAGCGCGCTCGACGTACCAGGAAAGATCTATGGCTACACCTTC
TRBJ2-1,TRBV11-1,.,.,CASSIVPNEQFF,TGTGCCAGCAGCATAGTCCCCAATGAGCAGTTCTTC
TRBJ2-7,TRBV27,once,.,CASSSQYSYEQYF,TGTGCCAGCAGTTCGCAGTACTCCTACGAGCAGTACTTC
TRBJ2-6,TRBV2,few,.,CASSEGGIGGRRGGANVLTF,TGTGCCAGCAGTGAAGGTGGTATCGGCGGCAGGAGGGGTGGGGCCAACGTCCTGACTTTC
TRBJ1-2,TRBV28,.,.,CASRPGGGYDYGYTF,TGTGCCAGCAGACCTGGGGGAGGGTACGACTATGGCTACACCTTC
TRBJ2-7,TRBV2,.,TRBD2,CASTQTSGSHVGEQYF,TGTGCCAGCACACAGACTAGCGGGAGCCACGTGGGCGAGCAGTACTTC
TRBJ2-5,TRBV19,.,TRBD2,CASSAGSGLAGLQETQYF,TGTGCCAGTAGTGCCGGCTCCGGACTAGCGGGTCTCCAAGAGACCCAGTACTTC
TRBJ1-2,TRBV7-2,once,.,CASSFGDGYGYTF,TGTGCCAGCAGCTTTGGGGACGGCTATGGCTACACCTTC
TRBJ1-2,TRBV18,.,TRBD1,CASSPTTGVYGYTF,TGTGCCAGCTCACCAACGACAGGGGTCTATGGCTACACCTTC
TRBJ1-5,TRBV5-1,.,.,CASSFSGGQPQHF,TGCGCCAGCAGCTTTTCGGGAGGTCAGCCCCAGCATTTT
TRBJ2-3,TRBV6-6,.,TRBD2,CASKAGARTDTQYF,TGTGCCAGCAAGGCGGGAGCCCGCACAGATACGCAGTATTTT
TRBJ2-7,TRBV10-3,.,TRBD2,CAISDLASGSIYEQYF,TGTGCCATCAGTGATTTGGCTAGCGGGAGTATCTACGAGCAGTACTTC
TRBJ2-1,TRBV7-2,.,.,CASSRSLPAYNEQFF,TGTGCCAGCAGCCGTAGCCTCCCGGCCTACAATGAGCAGTTCTTC
TRBJ1-1,TRBV10-2,.,.,CASSESTVWTEAFF,TGCGCCAGCAGTGAGTCGACGGTGTGGACTGAAGCTTTCTTT
TRBJ1-2,TRBV4-1,.,.,CASSQGRGHTNYGYTF,TGCGCCAGCAGCCAAGGCAGGGGACATACTAACTATGGCTACACCTTC
TRBJ1-1,TRBV19,once,.,CASSIEGRRTEAFF,TGTGCCAGTAGTATAGAGGGAAGGAGGACTGAAGCTTTCTTT
TRBJ2-1,TRBV7-2,.,.,CASTPSTGYNEQFF,TGTGCCAGCACCCCTTCAACAGGGTACAATGAGCAGTTCTTC
TRBJ2-1,TRBV29-1,.,TRBD2,CSGSGREGTNEQFF,TGCAGCGGTAGCGGGAGGGAAGGGACCAATGAGCAGTTCTTC
TRBJ1-2,TRBV6-5,.,.,CASSYSHTDYGYTF,TGTGCCAGCAGTTACTCCCATACAGACTATGGCTACACCTTC
TRBJ2-1,TRBV5-1,once,.,CASSLALRGEQFF,TGCGCCAGCAGCTTGGCCCTTCGGGGTGAGCAGTTCTTC
TRBJ2-6,TRBV5-8,.,.,CASSLGSGANVLTF,TGTGCCAGCAGCTTGGGCTCTGGGGCCAACGTCCTGACTTTC
TRBJ2-2,TRBV5-1,.,.,CASKISVNTGELFF,TGCGCCAGCAAGATTAGCGTGAACACCGGGGAGCTGTTTTTT
TRBJ2-3,TRBV7-6,.,.,CASSFTGGLAGSSTDTQYF,TGTGCCAGCAGCTTCACAGGGGGATTAGCGGGGTCTAGCACAGATACGCAGTATTTT
TRBJ2-4,TRBV7-9,.,.,CASSPTKGIGNIQYF,TGTGCCAGCAGTCCGACAAAAGGGATTGGGAACATTCAGTACTTC